A single sample gave rise to the 29 T cell receptor beta chains below, sequenced in a study of T cell repertoires in cytomegalovirus infection. These receptors are not linked to any known antigen. TCRdb redid the calling of the reads with MiXCR, one entry per CDR3 protein. The profile shows about 83,000 distinct CDR3 sequences, 45% to 55% of them singletons. This specimen consisted of CD8+ T cells from cultured PBMCs, obtained from culture after CMV antigen stimulation. Receptors were obtained from a human donor in good health (CMV status not recorded). Some clones in this sample may be carry-over from other donors' samples.

The J gene is TRBJ1-1, the V gene TRBV19; a weak D match, TRBD1 (6 bases). CDR3 length: 18 residues. With 0 bases removed from V and 3 bases from J, the gap between germline ends came to 20 bases. The germline gives CDR1 LNHDA, CDR2 SQIVND (reference sequence). CDR3 bases: TGTGCCAGTAGTATAGACCGGTTGGGGGGCGGAGGGGACACTGAAGCTTTCTTT. This codes for CASSIDRLGGGGDTEAFF.

Only a few counts were recorded for this clonotype. This chain joins TRBV6-2 or TRBV6-3 and TRBJ1-6; D call uncertain. Per the germline V gene, CDR1 is MNHEY and CDR2 is SVGEGT. The CDR3 sequence is 15 residues long. Deletions cut 2 bases from V and 8 bases from J, with 13 bases between. CDR3 DNA: TGTGCCAGCAGTTACGCCCCGGGTTTCGATTCACCCCTCCACTTT. Translated, it gives CASSYAPGFDSPLHF.

This sequence joins TRBV28 and TRBJ2-7; 7 bases are shared with TRBD2. Germline trimming cut 6 bases from V and 3 bases from J; bases unmatched to any gene: 17. This CDR3 is built from 17 residues. Looked up from germline, CDR1 is MDHEN and CDR2 is SYDVKM. The CDR3 nucleotides read TGTGCCAGCAGCTCACCCCTCTGGGGGAGGGCCGGCTACGAGCAGTACTTC. Translation gives CASSSPLWGRAGYEQYF.

This chain joins TRBV11-2 and TRBJ2-2, with D maybe TRBD1 (5 bases). V lost 4 bases and J 1 base, leaving 10 bases between the germline ends. The CDR3 is made up of 15 amino acids. Germline lookup yields CDR1 SGHAT and CDR2 FQNNGV. CDR3 sequence: CASSWTQKNTGELFF. Written as DNA, the CDR3 is TGTGCCAGCAGCTGGACACAAAAGAACACCGGGGAGCTGTTTTTT.

The V and J genes are TRBV20-1 and TRBJ2-1; 9 bases align to TRBD2. The V gene's germline CDR1 is DFQATT and CDR2 SNEGSKA (reference sequence). This CDR3 contains 14 residues. The V and J ends lost 5 bases and 3 bases, in that order; junction bases with no gene match: 5. As DNA, the CDR3 is TGCAGTGCTCCTCAGCGGGAGGACTACAATGAGCAGTTCTTC. It translates to CSAPQREDYNEQFF.

This clonotype has just a few counts. This chain joins TRBV7-2 and TRBJ2-3, with D perhaps matching TRBD2 (7 bases). The CDR3 spans 17 residues. V was pared by 4 bases and J by 5 bases, with 22 bases between. Germline CDR1 is SGHTA and CDR2 is FQGNSA. The CDR3 sequence is CASSSPRGEGRGDTQYF. For the CDR3, the DNA is TGTGCCAGCAGCTCCCCAAGGGGGGAGGGCCGCGGAGATACGCAGTATTTT.

In DNA form, the CDR3 reads TGTGCCAGCAGTCTCGGACAGTATGGCTACACCTTC. Translation: CASSLGQYGYTF. This sequence joins TRBV7-4 and TRBJ1-2; a weak D match, TRBD1 (6 bases). The CDR3 covers 12 residues. Looked up from germline, CDR1 is SGHVT and CDR2 is SQSDAQ. Trimming removed 6 bases at V and 5 bases at J, with 10 bases between. The complete variable domain, with remaining parts taken from reference TRBV7-4 and TRBJ1-2, reads GAGVSQSPRYKVAKRGRDVALRCDSISGHVTLYWYRQTLGQGSEVLTYSQSDAQRDKSGRPSGRFSAERPERSVSTLKIQRTEQGDSAVYLCASSLGQYGYTFGSGTRLTVV.

This clonotype was found a few times. The chain uses TRBV7-9 and TRBJ2-7; D possibly uses TRBD1 or TRBD2 (5 bases each). The CDR3 length is 16 residues. V lost 5 bases and J 0 bases, leaving 17 bases between the germline ends. From germline, CDR1 is SEHNR and CDR2 FQNEAQ (reference sequence). The CDR3 nucleotides are TGTGCCAGCAGCCCGTATCACGGGACGAACTCCTACGAGCAGTACTTC. It specifies CASSPYHGTNSYEQYF.

The sample holds a few counts of this clonotype. The CDR3 nucleotides are TGTGCCAGCAGTTTATCGGTCTACAATGAGCAGTTCTTC. It specifies CASSLSVYNEQFF. The chain couples TRBV27 to TRBJ2-1; D is unclear. The ends were cut back, 0 bases at V and 3 bases at J, with 3 bases in the middle. Germline loops: CDR1 MNHEY, CDR2 SMNVEV (reference sequence). CDR3 length: 13 amino acids.

V and J are TRBV6-6 and TRBJ2-5; D not certain. Per germline, CDR1 MNHNY and CDR2 SVGAGI (reference sequence). V lost 3 bases and J 5 bases, leaving 7 bases between the germline ends. This CDR3 is 12 amino acids long. CDR3 nucleotide sequence: TGTGCCAGCAGTTATGATGGCGAGACCCAGTACTTC. Residues: CASSYDGETQYF.

V and J are TRBV27 and TRBJ1-6, with D unresolved. Trimming pared 6 bases from V and 0 bases from J, leaving 12 bases between. Germline V CDR1 and CDR2: MNHEY, SMNVEV (reference sequence). The CDR3 covers 16 residues. CDR3 sequence: CASSLVDNSYNSPLHF. As DNA, the CDR3 is TGTGCCAGCAGCTTGGTTGACAACTCCTATAATTCACCCCTCCACTTT.

The chain carries TRBV20-1 and TRBJ1-5, with D possibly matching TRBD1 (5 bases). Germline V gives CDR1 DFQATT, CDR2 SNEGSKA (reference sequence). With 5 bases removed from V and 3 bases from J, the gap between germline ends came to 14 bases. There are 14 residues in the CDR3. The CDR3 loop reads CSASGRVSNQPQHF. In nucleotides, the CDR3 is TGCAGTGCTTCAGGCAGGGTGTCCAATCAGCCCCAGCATTTT.

The DNA for the CDR3 is TGTGCCAGCCGGGAGGTTGAATATAATTCACCCCTCCACTTT. It encodes CASREVEYNSPLHF. The J gene is TRBJ1-6, the V gene TRBV6-1; D remains unclear. The germline V gene encodes CDR1 MNHNS and CDR2 SASEGT. The V end lost 8 bases, the J end lost 4 bases, and 12 bases lay between the germline ends. The CDR3 spans 14 residues.

The chain carries TRBV7-3 and TRBJ2-7; no clear D gene. CDR1 and CDR2 (germline): SGHTA, FQGTGA. Trimming removed 6 bases at V and 1 base at J, with 10 bases between. CDR3 length: 13 amino acids. CDR3 amino acids: CASSSGHSYEQYF. As DNA, the CDR3 is TGTGCCAGCAGTTCTGGGCATTCCTACGAGCAGTACTTC.

This clonotype has only one observation. The chain couples TRBV5-6 to TRBJ1-3; D is undetermined. V was trimmed by 4 bases and J by 0 bases, leaving 11 bases between them. Germline V lookup: CDR1 SGHDT, CDR2 YYEEEE. This CDR3 spans 15 amino acids. CDR3: CASSQSKFSGNTIYF. CDR3 nucleotide sequence: TGTGCCAGCAGCCAGTCGAAATTCTCTGGAAACACCATATATTTT.

V is TRBV28 and J is TRBJ2-7, with D tentatively TRBD2 (5 bases). Germline values: CDR1 MDHEN, CDR2 SYDVKM. The CDR3 extends over 12 amino acids. The V and J ends lost 11 bases and 4 bases respectively, with 15 bases between them. Here the CDR3 reads CASSERVYEQYF. In DNA, the CDR3 is TGTGCCTCCTCCGAGAGGGTATACGAGCAGTACTTC.

In its sample, this clonotype was seen a few times. The V and J genes are TRBV3-1 and TRBJ2-5; 7 positions match TRBD1. CDR1 LGHDT and CDR2 YNNKEL come from the germline V gene (reference sequence). Trimming took 3 bases from V and 1 from J; bases not matched to a gene: 5. The CDR3 length is 15 residues. The DNA of the CDR3 is TGTGCCAGCAGCCATGATTCAGGGGGCCAAGAGACCCAGTACTTC. Translated, it gives CASSHDSGGQETQYF.

J is TRBJ2-1 and V is TRBV24-1; D unresolved. V gave up 1 base and J gave up 10 bases, with 10 bases separating them. This CDR3 spans 13 amino acids. Germline CDR1 is KGHDR and CDR2 is SFDVKD. Here the CDR3 DNA reads TGTGCCACCAGTGATTTAATTGGCAGCGAGCAGTTCTTC. This translates into CATSDLIGSEQFF.

This clonotype was seen a handful of times. V and J are TRBV11-2 and TRBJ2-1; 9 nucleotides line up with TRBD1. V gave up 3 bases and J gave up 0 bases; unmatched junction bases: 3. The CDR3 sequence is 16 residues long. Germline V gene sequence: CDR1 SGHAT, CDR2 FQNNGV. CDR3 sequence (DNA): TGTGCCAGCAGCTTTTGGGACAGGGTCTCCTACAATGAGCAGTTCTTC. It codes for CASSFWDRVSYNEQFF.

This clonotype was seen only a few times. This sequence joins TRBV4-1 and TRBJ2-1; D is possibly TRBD2 (5 bases). V gave up 3 bases and J gave up 0 bases, with 9 bases separating them. The CDR3 extends over 15 amino acids. Germline V gene sequence: CDR1 MGHRA, CDR2 YSYEKL. The CDR3 DNA reads TGCGCCAGCAGCCACAGCGGAGGCTCCTACAATGAGCAGTTCTTC. Amino acids: CASSHSGGSYNEQFF.

The V call is TRBV27, the J call TRBJ2-3, with 7 bases lining up with TRBD2. In germline, CDR1 is MNHEY, CDR2 SMNVEV (reference sequence). The length of the CDR3 is 16 residues. V was clipped by 6 bases and J by 0 bases; unmatched bases: 9. In nucleotides, the CDR3 is TGTGCCAGCAGCCCTTCTGCGGGGGAGAGCACAGATACGCAGTATTTT. This encodes CASSPSAGESTDTQYF.

V and J are TRBV7-6 and TRBJ1-1, with D uncertain. The CDR3 length is 11 residues. V lost 2 bases, J lost 4 bases, and 2 bases lay in between. Germline V gene lookup returns CDR1 SGHVS and CDR2 FNYEAQ. CDR3 amino acids: CASSLPTEAFF. In DNA, the CDR3 is TGTGCCAGCAGCTTACCCACTGAAGCTTTCTTT.

The rearrangement links TRBV27 to TRBJ1-5, with TRBD1 matching over 9 bases. The CDR3 contains 15 residues. V was clipped by 7 bases and J by 7 bases; unmatched bases: 11. The germline V gene has CDR1 MNHEY and CDR2 SMNVEV (reference sequence). The CDR3 nucleotides read TGTGCCAGCAAACCTACAGGGGGCGGGGGACAGCCCCAGCATTTT. This translates into CASKPTGGGGQPQHF.

The chain employs TRBV10-3 and TRBJ2-7, with D uncertain. This CDR3 is built from 13 residues. The V gene's germline CDR1 is ENHRY and CDR2 SYGVKD. V lost 2 bases and J lost 3, with 8 bases in between. The CDR3 DNA sequence: TGTGCCATCAGTGAGGGGGTTGGCTACGAGCAGTACTTC. Its translation: CAISEGVGYEQYF.

The chain recombines TRBV6-5 with TRBJ2-1; 12 bases agree with TRBD1. V gave up 0 bases and J gave up 0 bases; unmatched junction bases: 15. The germline V gene encodes CDR1 MNHEY and CDR2 SVGAGI. This CDR3 contains 22 residues. The DNA of the CDR3 is TGTGCCAGCAGTTACTCCGGTGTCAGGGACAGGGGGCTGCCGAACTCCTACAATGAGCAGTTCTTC. The encoded protein is CASSYSGVRDRGLPNSYNEQFF.

The chain joins TRBV27 to TRBJ2-5; the match to TRBD2 covers 11 bases. V shed 6 bases and J 2 bases; nucleotides not matched to a gene: 5. CDR1 and CDR2 from the germline V gene are MNHEY and SMNVEV (reference sequence). The CDR3 length is 15 residues. The CDR3 DNA reads as TGTGCCAGCAGATTCCTAGCGGGGGGACAAGAGACCCAGTACTTC. As protein: CASRFLAGGQETQYF.

This clonotype has just a few counts. The chain recombines TRBV7-6 with TRBJ1-4; no clear D. The CDR3 runs to 16 residues. CDR1 is SGHVS and CDR2 is FNYEAQ in the germline V gene. Trimming took off 1 base at V and 0 bases at J, with 9 bases between the two ends. CDR3 region: CASSLGGEATNEKLFF. The DNA of the CDR3 is TGTGCCAGCAGCTTAGGCGGTGAGGCAACTAATGAAAAACTGTTTTTT.

The chain links TRBV4-1 to TRBJ2-3; the D is unclear. V was pared by 2 bases and J by 1 base, with 10 bases between. Germline-derived CDR1 and CDR2 are MGHRA and YSYEKL. This CDR3 region has 15 residues. CDR3 in amino acids: CASSQSPTGTDTQYF. Written as DNA, the CDR3 is TGCGCCAGCAGCCAATCCCCAACCGGCACAGATACGCAGTATTTT.

This chain uses TRBV2 with TRBJ2-1, with D perhaps TRBD2 (6 bases). Germline loops: CDR1 SNHLY, CDR2 FYNNEI. The CDR3 is 13 amino acids. The V end was cut by 9 bases, the J end by 12 bases, with 21 bases between. CDR3 in DNA: TGTGCCAGTTTCGCGGGAACATTAGGTGGGCAGTTCTTC. Its protein product is CASFAGTLGGQFF.